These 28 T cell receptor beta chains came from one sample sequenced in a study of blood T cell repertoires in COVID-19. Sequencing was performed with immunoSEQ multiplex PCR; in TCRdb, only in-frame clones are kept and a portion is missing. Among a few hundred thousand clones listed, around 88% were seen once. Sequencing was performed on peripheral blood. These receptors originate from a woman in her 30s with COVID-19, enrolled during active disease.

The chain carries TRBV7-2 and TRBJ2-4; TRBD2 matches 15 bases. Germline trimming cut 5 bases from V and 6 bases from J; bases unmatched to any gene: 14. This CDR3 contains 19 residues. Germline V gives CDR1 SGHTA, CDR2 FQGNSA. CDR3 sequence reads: CASSRDSGLAGGPGNIQYF. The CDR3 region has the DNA TGTGCCAGCAGCCGCGATTCCGGACTAGCGGGGGGGCCGGGAAACATTCAGTACTTC.

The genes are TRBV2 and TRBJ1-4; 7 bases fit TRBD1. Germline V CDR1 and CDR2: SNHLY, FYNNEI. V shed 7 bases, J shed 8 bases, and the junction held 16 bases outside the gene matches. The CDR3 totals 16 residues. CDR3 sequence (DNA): TGTGCCAGCATACTGGGTCCAGGGGGATATGGAGAAAAACTGTTTTTT. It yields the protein CASILGPGGYGEKLFF.

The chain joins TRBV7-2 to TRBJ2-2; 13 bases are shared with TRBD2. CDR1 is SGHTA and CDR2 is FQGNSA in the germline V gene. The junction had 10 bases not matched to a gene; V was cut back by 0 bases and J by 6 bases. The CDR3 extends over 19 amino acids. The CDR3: CASSLAQVGLAGAPGELFF. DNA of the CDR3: TGTGCCAGCAGCTTAGCTCAAGTCGGACTAGCGGGAGCCCCCGGGGAGCTGTTTTTT.

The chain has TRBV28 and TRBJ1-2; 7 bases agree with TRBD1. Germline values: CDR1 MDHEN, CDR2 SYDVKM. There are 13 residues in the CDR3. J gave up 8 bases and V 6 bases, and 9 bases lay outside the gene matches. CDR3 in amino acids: CASSFGQGEGYTF. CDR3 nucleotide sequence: TGTGCCAGCAGCTTCGGGCAGGGGGAGGGCTACACCTTC.

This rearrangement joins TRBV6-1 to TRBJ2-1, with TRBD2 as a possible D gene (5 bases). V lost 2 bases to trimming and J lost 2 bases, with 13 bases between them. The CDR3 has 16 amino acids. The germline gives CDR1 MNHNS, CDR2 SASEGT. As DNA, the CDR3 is TGTGCCAGCAGTGAACTCGGCGGGCTAACCTACAATGAGCAGTTCTTC. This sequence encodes CASSELGGLTYNEQFF.

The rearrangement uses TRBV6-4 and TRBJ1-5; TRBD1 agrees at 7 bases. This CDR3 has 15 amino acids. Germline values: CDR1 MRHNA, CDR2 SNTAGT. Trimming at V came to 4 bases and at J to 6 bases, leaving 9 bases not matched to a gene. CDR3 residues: CASSVSRGAGQPQHF. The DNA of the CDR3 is TGTGCCAGCAGTGTTTCCAGGGGGGCGGGTCAGCCCCAGCATTTT.

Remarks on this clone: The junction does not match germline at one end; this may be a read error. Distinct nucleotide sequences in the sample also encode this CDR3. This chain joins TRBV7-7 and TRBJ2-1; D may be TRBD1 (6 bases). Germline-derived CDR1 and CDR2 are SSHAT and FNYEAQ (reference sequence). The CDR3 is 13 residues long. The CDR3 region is CASSPDRDNEQFF. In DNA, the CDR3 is TGTGCTAGCAGCCCGGACAGAGACAATGAGCAGTTCTTC.

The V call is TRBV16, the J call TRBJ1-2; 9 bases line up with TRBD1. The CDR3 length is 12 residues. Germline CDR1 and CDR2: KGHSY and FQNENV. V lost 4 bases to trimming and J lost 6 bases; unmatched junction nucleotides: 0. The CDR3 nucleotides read TGTGCCAGCAGCCGGACAGGGGATGGCTACACCTTC. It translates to CASSRTGDGYTF. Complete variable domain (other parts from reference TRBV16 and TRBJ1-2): GEEVAQTPKHLVRGEGQKAKLYCAPIKGHSYVFWYQQVLKNEFKFLISFQNENVFDETGMPKERFSAKCLPNSPCSLEIQATKLEDSAVYFCASSRTGDGYTFGSGTRLTVV.

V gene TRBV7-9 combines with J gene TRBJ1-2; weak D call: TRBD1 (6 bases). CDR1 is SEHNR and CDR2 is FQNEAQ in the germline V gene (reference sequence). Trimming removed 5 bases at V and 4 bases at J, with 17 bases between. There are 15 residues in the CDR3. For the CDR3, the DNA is TGTGCCAGCAGCCAAATCGGGCAGGGGTTCTATGGCTACACCTTC. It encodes CASSQIGQGFYGYTF.

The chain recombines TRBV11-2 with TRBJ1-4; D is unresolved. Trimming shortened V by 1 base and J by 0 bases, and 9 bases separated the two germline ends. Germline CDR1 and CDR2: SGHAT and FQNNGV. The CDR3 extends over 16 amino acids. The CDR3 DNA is TGTGCCAGCAGCTTAGGCGTTACAGCAACTAATGAAAAACTGTTTTTT. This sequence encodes CASSLGVTATNEKLFF.

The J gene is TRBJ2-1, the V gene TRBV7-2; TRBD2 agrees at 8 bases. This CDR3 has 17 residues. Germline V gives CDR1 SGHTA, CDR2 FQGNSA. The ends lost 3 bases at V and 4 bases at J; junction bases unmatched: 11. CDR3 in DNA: TGTGCCAGCAGCTTTAGGCGGGAGGCGACCATTTACAATGAGCAGTTCTTC. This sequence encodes CASSFRREATIYNEQFF.

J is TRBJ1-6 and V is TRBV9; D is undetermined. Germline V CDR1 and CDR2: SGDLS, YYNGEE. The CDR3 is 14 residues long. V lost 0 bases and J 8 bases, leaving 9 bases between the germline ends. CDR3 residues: CASSVAGRDSPLHF. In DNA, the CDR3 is TGTGCCAGCAGCGTAGCGGGGAGAGATTCACCCCTCCACTTT.

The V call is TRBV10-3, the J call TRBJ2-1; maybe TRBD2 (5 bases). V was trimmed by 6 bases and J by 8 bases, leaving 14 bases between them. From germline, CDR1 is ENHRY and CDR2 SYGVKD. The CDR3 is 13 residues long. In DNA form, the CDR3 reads TGTGCCATCAGCCCGGGAAGGCTCCATGAGCAGTTCTTC. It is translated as CAISPGRLHEQFF.

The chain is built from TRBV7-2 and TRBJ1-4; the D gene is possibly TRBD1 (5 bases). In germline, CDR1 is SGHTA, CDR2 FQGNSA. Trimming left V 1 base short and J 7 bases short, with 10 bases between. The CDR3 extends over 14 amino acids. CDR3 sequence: CASSLGTGSEKLFF. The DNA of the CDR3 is TGTGCCAGCAGCTTAGGCACAGGATCTGAAAAACTGTTTTTT.

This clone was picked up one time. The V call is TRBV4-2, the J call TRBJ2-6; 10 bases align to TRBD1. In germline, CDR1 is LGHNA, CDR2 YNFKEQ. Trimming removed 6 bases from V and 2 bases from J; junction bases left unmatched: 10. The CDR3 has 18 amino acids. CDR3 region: CASRLWGQGKAGANVLTF. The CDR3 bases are TGTGCCAGCAGGCTATGGGGACAGGGGAAAGCTGGGGCCAACGTCCTGACTTTC.

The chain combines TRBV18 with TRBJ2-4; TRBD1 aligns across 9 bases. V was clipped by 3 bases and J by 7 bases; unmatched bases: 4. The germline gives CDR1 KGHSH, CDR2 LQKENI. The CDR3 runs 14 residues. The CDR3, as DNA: TGTGCCAGCTCACCCGGCGGGACAGGGAACATTCAGTACTTC. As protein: CASSPGGTGNIQYF.

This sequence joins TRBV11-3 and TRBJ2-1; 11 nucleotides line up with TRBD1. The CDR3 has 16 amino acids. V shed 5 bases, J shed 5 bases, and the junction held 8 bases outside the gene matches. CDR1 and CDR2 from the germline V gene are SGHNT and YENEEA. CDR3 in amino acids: CASSALPGQGDNEQFF. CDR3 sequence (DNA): TGTGCCAGCAGCGCACTACCGGGACAGGGGGACAATGAGCAGTTCTTC.

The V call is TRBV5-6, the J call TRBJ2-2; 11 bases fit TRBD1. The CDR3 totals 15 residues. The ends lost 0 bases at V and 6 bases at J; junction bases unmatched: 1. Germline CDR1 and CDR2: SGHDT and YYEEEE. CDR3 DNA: TGTGCCAGCAGCTTGGTGGACAGGGGGCCCGGGGAGCTGTTTTTT. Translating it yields CASSLVDRGPGELFF.

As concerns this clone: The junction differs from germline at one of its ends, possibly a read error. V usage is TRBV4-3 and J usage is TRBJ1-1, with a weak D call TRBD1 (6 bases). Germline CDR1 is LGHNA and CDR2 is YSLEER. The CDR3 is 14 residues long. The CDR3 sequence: CATSRRGGIAEAFF. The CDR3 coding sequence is TGCGCCACCAGCCGGAGGGGGGGGATCGCTGAAGCTTTCTTT.

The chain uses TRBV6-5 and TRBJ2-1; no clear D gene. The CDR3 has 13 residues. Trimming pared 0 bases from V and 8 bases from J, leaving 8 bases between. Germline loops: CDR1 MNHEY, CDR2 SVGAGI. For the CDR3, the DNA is TGTGCCAGCAGTTACTCGCGTTTGCATGAGCAGTTCTTC. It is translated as CASSYSRLHEQFF.

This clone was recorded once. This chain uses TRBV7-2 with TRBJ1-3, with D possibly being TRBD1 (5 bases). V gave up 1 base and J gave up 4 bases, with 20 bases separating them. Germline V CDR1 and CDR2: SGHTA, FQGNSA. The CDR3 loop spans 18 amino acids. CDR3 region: CASSLEWGSPSYGNTIYF. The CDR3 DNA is TGTGCCAGCAGCTTAGAGTGGGGCAGCCCGTCATACGGAAACACCATATATTTT. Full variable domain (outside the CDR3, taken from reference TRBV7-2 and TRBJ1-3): GAGVSQSPSNKVTEKGKDVELRCDPISGHTALYWYRQSLGQGLEFLIYFQGNSAPDKSGLPSDRFSAERTGGSVSTLTIQRTQQEDSAVYLCASSLEWGSPSYGNTIYFGEGSWLTVV.

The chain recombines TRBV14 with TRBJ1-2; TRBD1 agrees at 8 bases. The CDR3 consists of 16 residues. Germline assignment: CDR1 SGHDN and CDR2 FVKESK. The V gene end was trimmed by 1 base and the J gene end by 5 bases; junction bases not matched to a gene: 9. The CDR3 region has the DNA TGTGCCAGCAGCCAAGTTGGCGGACAGGGTCATTATGGCTACACCTTC. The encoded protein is CASSQVGGQGHYGYTF.

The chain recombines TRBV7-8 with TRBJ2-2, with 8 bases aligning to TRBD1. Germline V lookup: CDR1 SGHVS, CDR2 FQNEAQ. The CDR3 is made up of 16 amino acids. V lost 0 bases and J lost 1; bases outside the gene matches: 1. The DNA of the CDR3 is TGTGCCAGCAGCTTAGCGGGGACAGGGAACACCGGGGAGCTGTTTTTT. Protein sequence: CASSLAGTGNTGELFF.

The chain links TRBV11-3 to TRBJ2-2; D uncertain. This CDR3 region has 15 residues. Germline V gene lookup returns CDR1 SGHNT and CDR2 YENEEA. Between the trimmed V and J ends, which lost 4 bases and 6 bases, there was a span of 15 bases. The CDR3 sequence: CASSYLRTRPGELFF. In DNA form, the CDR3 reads TGTGCCAGCAGCTACCTCCGAACCAGGCCCGGGGAGCTGTTTTTT.

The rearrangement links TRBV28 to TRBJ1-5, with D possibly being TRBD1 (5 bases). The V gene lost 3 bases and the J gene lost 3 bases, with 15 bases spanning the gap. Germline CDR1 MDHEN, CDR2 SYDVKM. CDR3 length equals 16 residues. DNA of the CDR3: TGTGCCAGCAGTTTCCCGGACACTAATCCCAATCAGCCCCAGCATTTT. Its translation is CASSFPDTNPNQPQHF.

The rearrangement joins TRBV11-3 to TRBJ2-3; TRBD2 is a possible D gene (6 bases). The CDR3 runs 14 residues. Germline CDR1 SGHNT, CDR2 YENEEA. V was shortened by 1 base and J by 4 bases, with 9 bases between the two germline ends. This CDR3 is CASSLGRAPDTQYF. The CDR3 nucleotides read TGTGCCAGCAGCTTAGGGAGGGCTCCAGATACGCAGTATTTT.

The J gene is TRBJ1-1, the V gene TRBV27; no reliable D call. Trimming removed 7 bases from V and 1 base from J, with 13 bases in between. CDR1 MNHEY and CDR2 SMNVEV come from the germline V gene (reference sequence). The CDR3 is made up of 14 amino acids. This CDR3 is CASTTARWNTEAFF. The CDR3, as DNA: TGTGCCAGCACTACGGCCAGGTGGAACACTGAAGCTTTCTTT.

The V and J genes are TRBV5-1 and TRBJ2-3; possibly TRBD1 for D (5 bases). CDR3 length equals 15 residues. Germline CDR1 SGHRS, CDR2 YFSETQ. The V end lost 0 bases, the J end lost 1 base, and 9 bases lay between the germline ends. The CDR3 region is CASSLEGQGTDTQYF. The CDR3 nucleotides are TGCGCCAGCAGCTTGGAAGGACAAGGCACAGATACGCAGTATTTT.